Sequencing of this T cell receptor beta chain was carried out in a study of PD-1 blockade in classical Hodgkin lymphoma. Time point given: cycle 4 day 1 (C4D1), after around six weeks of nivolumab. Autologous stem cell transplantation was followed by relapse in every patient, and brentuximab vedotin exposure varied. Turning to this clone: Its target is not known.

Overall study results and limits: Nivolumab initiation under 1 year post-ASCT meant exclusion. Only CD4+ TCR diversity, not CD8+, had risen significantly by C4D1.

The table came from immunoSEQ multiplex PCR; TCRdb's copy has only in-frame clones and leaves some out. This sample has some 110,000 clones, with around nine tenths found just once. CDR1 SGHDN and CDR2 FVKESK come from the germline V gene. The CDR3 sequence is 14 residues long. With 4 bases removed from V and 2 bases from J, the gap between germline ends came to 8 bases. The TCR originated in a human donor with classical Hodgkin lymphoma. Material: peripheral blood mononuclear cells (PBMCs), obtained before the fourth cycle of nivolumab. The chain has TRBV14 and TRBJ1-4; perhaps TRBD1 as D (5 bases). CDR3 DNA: TGTGCCAGCAGCCGGGGGTCTACTAATGAAAAACTGTTTTTT. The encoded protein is CASSRGSTNEKLFF.